The 24 T cell receptor beta chains in this list originate from one sample, sequenced in a study of monozygotic twins with inflammatory bowel disease. With the 5' RACE reads reprocessed, TCRdb shows one record per CDR3 protein and no DNA. This sample's table reports about 200,000 distinct CDR3 sequences. Material for sequencing was blood. These receptors were collected from a human donor with ulcerative colitis or Crohn's disease, or a healthy co-twin of an affected twin (not recorded which).

The chain combines TRBV27 with TRBJ2-5; checking the TCRdb D call of TRBD1 is not possible without DNA. CDR1 and CDR2 (germline): MNHEY, SMNVEV (reference sequence). This CDR3 is 13 amino acids long. The CDR3 protein is CASSYRGPETQYF.

The chain's CDR3 is CASREGGGAGETQYF. V is TRBV4-2 and J is TRBJ2-5; TCRdb outputs TRBD2, but without DNA this stays unchecked. The germline V gene encodes CDR1 LGHNA and CDR2 YNFKEQ. This CDR3 is 15 amino acids long.

The chain has TRBV4-1 and TRBJ2-7; TCRdb outputs TRBD2, but without DNA this stays unchecked. Germline CDR1 and CDR2: MGHRA and YSYEKL. The CDR3 is made up of 14 amino acids. The CDR3 here is CASSPTSLGAEQYF.

The chain is built from TRBV27 and TRBJ1-2. The germline V gene has CDR1 MNHEY and CDR2 SMNVEV (reference sequence). CDR3 size: 15 residues. CDR3 amino acids: CASSFRSGANYGYTF.

The chain combines TRBV28 with TRBJ2-7; lacking DNA, the TRBD1 call made by TCRdb goes unchecked. Looked up from germline, CDR1 is MDHEN and CDR2 is SYDVKM. This CDR3 comprises 13 residues. This CDR3 is CASTTDQAYEQYF. The whole variable domain, remainder taken from reference TRBV28 and TRBJ2-7, is DVKVTQSSRYLVKRTGEKVFLECVQDMDHENMFWYRQDPGLGLRLIYFSYDVKMKEKGDIPEGYSVSREKKERFSLILESASTNQTSMYLCASTTDQAYEQYFGPGTRLTVT.

The chain employs TRBV2 and TRBJ1-1; the TCRdb D gene call, TRBD1, has no DNA to confirm it. The CDR3 spans 13 residues. The V gene's germline CDR1 is SNHLY and CDR2 FYNNEI. The CDR3: CASSEYRETEAFF. The full variable domain, completed using reference TRBV2 and TRBJ1-1, is EPEVTQTPSHQVTQMGQEVILRCVPISNHLYFYWYRQILGQKVEFLVSFYNNEISEKSEIFDDQFSVERPDGSNFTLKIRSTKLEDSAMYFCASSEYRETEAFFGQGTRLTVV.

The chain uses TRBV5-6 and TRBJ1-4; TCRdb lists TRBD1, though no DNA is available to test this call. CDR1 is SGHDT and CDR2 is YYEEEE in the germline V gene. The CDR3 consists of 17 residues. The CDR3 here is CASSRKLTQGTGEKLFF.

V and J are TRBV19 and TRBJ2-2. Germline V gene data show CDR1 as LNHDA and CDR2 as SQIVND (reference sequence). The CDR3 has 15 residues. CDR3 sequence: CASKGFFANTGELFF.

The gene calls are TRBV13 and TRBJ2-1; without DNA, the TCRdb call of TRBD2 cannot be checked. Germline V gene sequence: CDR1 PRHDT, CDR2 FYEKMQ (reference sequence). The CDR3 is 16 residues long. The CDR3 here is CASSGTLAGASNEQFF.

The CDR3 sequence: CSARARGVSNQPQHF. The chain carries TRBV20-1 and TRBJ1-5; TCRdb lists TRBD1, though no DNA is available to test this call. Germline CDR1 and CDR2: DFQATT and SNEGSKA (reference sequence). The CDR3 is 15 residues long.

V gene TRBV7-2 combines with J gene TRBJ2-5; TCRdb's D call of TRBD2 is untestable without DNA. The CDR3 consists of 16 residues. CDR1 is SGHTA and CDR2 is FQGNSA in the germline V gene. CDR3 loop: CASSFGTSGGRQTQYF.

The V gene is TRBV6-1, the J gene TRBJ1-1; TCRdb indicates TRBD1, and absent DNA this call remains unverified. CDR3 length: 15 residues. Germline CDR1 and CDR2: MNHNS and SASEGT. CDR3 protein: CASSRPGQGNTEAFF.

This chain links TRBV3-1 with TRBJ2-2. Germline CDR1 reads LGHDT; CDR2 reads YNNKEL (reference sequence). The CDR3 loop spans 14 amino acids. The CDR3 spells CASSGVANTGELFF.

This chain joins TRBV5-6 and TRBJ2-7. The length of the CDR3 is 13 residues. Germline V gene sequence: CDR1 SGHDT, CDR2 YYEEEE. The CDR3 protein is CASSLAASGEQYF.

This chain connects TRBV18 to TRBJ2-7; no DNA is available, so the TRBD2 call from TCRdb remains unchecked. Germline CDR1 KGHSH, CDR2 LQKENI. The CDR3 is 16 amino acids. CDR3 sequence reads: CASSAYGGTSSYEQYF.

This chain connects TRBV6-4 to TRBJ1-1; TCRdb's assignment of TRBD1 cannot be checked, as there is no DNA. The CDR3 totals 19 residues. The germline gives CDR1 MRHNA, CDR2 SNTAGT. CDR3: CASLPPPGVPRLTNTEAFF.

The rearrangement joins TRBV6-1 to TRBJ1-4; TCRdb's D call of TRBD1 is untestable without DNA. Germline CDR1 and CDR2: MNHNS and SASEGT. The CDR3 extends over 14 amino acids. CDR3 residues: CASSDGQGFEKLFF.

The V gene is TRBV3-1, the J gene TRBJ2-7; TCRdb's D call, TRBD1, is unchecked because there is no DNA. Germline V gene data show CDR1 as LGHDT and CDR2 as YNNKEL (reference sequence). This CDR3 spans 15 amino acids. The CDR3 here is CASSPRQGALYEQYF.

This chain joins TRBV29-1 and TRBJ1-2. Germline CDR1 SQVTM, CDR2 ANQGSEA. The CDR3 length is 15 residues. CDR3 amino acids: CSVEVLSLGNYGYTF.

The chain has TRBV20-1 and TRBJ2-1; the D call of TRBD2 rests on TCRdb alone, since no DNA is present to check it. Germline assignment: CDR1 DFQATT and CDR2 SNEGSKA (reference sequence). The CDR3 totals 14 residues. The CDR3 spells CSAREGSGDSEQFF.

The chain is built from TRBV6-1 and TRBJ2-7; TCRdb's D call of TRBD1 is untestable without DNA. From germline, CDR1 is MNHNS and CDR2 SASEGT. CDR3 size: 18 residues. CDR3 sequence: CASSEGPGSSRGSYEQYF.

The CDR3 here is CASSLDRGMAEQFF. This sequence joins TRBV7-2 and TRBJ2-1; the D gene TCRdb calls, TRBD1, cannot be checked with no DNA. CDR1 SGHTA and CDR2 FQGNSA come from the germline V gene. This CDR3 is built from 14 residues.

This sequence joins TRBV18 and TRBJ2-3; checking the TCRdb D call of TRBD1 is not possible without DNA. The CDR3 spans 13 residues. Germline V gives CDR1 KGHSH, CDR2 LQKENI. The CDR3 loop reads CASSLGQEDTQYF.

This chain's CDR3 is CASSIGTGSPSAQHF. V is TRBV19 and J is TRBJ1-5; TCRdb designates TRBD1, a call that cannot be tested without DNA. Per the germline V gene, CDR1 is LNHDA and CDR2 is SQIVND (reference sequence). CDR3 size: 15 residues.